The 4 T cell receptor beta chains listed next were all sequenced from one sample in a study of response to subunit inactivated influenza vaccine. Via MiXCR, TCRdb re-called the RT-PCR reads, giving one row per CDR3 protein. This sample has a few hundred thousand distinct CDR3 sequences, with 14% found just once. This sample comprised PBMCs from blood, obtained 11 to 12 days after vaccination. The receptors were gathered from a man aged 50 to 60 who received an inactivated influenza vaccine.

The chain uses TRBV4-1 and TRBJ2-1, with TRBD2 matching 8 bases. The CDR3 covers 16 residues. Germline values: CDR1 MGHRA, CDR2 YSYEKL. V dropped 0 bases and J dropped 7; count of bases not matched to a gene: 8. The CDR3 protein is CASSQDRTSGWNEQFF. CDR3 DNA sequence: TGCGCCAGCAGCCAAGATCGAACTAGCGGTTGGAATGAGCAGTTCTTC.

A few counts support this clonotype. The CDR3 is CATETHSDTQYF. CDR3 nucleotide sequence: TGTGCCACCGAGACACATTCAGATACGCAGTATTTT. The chain has TRBV28 and TRBJ2-3, with D uncertain. The germline V gene encodes CDR1 MDHEN and CDR2 SYDVKM. Between the trimmed V and J ends, which lost 10 bases and 4 bases, there was a span of 12 bases. CDR3 length: 12 residues.

The chain employs TRBV30 and TRBJ2-1; 7 bases are a match to TRBD1. After removal of 6 bases from V and 8 bases from J, the junction contained 7 bases not matched to a gene. Germline assignment: CDR1 GTSNPN and CDR2 SVGIG (reference sequence). The CDR3 length is 12 residues. The CDR3 region is CACDRDPDEQFF. For the CDR3, the DNA is TGTGCCTGCGACAGGGACCCGGATGAGCAGTTCTTC.

V gene TRBV12-3 or TRBV12-4 combines with J gene TRBJ1-1; D remains unclear. This CDR3 comprises 14 residues. The germline V and J ends were trimmed by 1 base and 5 bases, with 11 bases remaining between them. The CDR3 loop is CASSLESEGTEAFF. The DNA for the CDR3 is TGTGCCAGCAGTTTAGAGTCAGAAGGTACTGAAGCTTTCTTT.